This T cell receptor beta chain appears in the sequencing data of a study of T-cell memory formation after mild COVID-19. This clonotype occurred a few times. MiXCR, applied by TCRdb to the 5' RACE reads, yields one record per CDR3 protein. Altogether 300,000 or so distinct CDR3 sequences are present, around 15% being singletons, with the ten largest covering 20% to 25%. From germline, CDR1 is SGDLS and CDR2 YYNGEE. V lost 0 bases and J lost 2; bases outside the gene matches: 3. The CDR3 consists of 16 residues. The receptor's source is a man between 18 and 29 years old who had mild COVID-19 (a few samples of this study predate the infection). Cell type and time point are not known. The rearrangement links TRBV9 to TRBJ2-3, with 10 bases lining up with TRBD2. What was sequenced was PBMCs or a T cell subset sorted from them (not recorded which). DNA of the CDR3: TGTGCCAGCAGCGTAGGGACTAGCGGTTACACAGATACGCAGTATTTT. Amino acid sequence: CASSVGTSGYTDTQYF.